This T cell receptor (beta chain) derives from a study of T cells of healthy individuals. TCRdb recomputed calls from the 5' RACE reads with MiXCR, one row per CDR3 protein. The sample comprises approximately 100,000 distinct CDR3 sequences, 17% of which are singletons, and 6.2% rests with the top ten. Per germline, CDR1 SGHTA and CDR2 FQGNSA. The CDR3 contains 15 residues. Trimming at V came to 3 bases and at J to 0 bases, leaving 2 bases not matched to a gene. The V gene is TRBV7-2, the J gene TRBJ2-1, with 7 bases aligning to TRBD2. The clonotype comes from a human donor in good health. The CDR3 loop reads CASSLGGTSYNEQFF. The CDR3 nucleotides are TGTGCCAGCAGCTTGGGGGGGACCTCCTACAATGAGCAGTTCTTC.